These 29 T cell receptor beta chains originate from one sample sequenced in a study of human T cells and chemical hapten exposure. Time point here: patch test 2, 6 weeks after DPC sensitization. The treatment was: therapeutic diphenylcyclopropenone sensitization with weekly scalp DPC. Via MiXCR, TCRdb re-called the RACE reads, giving one row per CDR3 protein. The sample lists about 70,000 distinct CDR3 sequences; approximately 9% were seen once. The source was whole blood, collected in connection with sensitization to the hapten diphenylcyclopropenone (DPC). The receptors were sampled from a woman aged 50 to 60 with alopecia areata. Some clones in this sample may be carry-over from other donors' samples.

This clonotype was seen a handful of times. The V and J genes are TRBV7-2 and TRBJ2-7; 8 nucleotides agree with TRBD2. Germline V lookup: CDR1 SGHTA, CDR2 FQGNSA. The length of the CDR3 is 15 residues. The junction had 11 bases not matched to a gene; V was cut back by 1 base and J by 9 bases. The CDR3 region has the DNA TGTGCCAGCAGCTTAGAGGGTAGCGGGAAATATCGGCAGTACTTC. This codes for CASSLEGSGKYRQYF. The full variable domain, its missing parts supplied by reference TRBV7-2 and TRBJ2-7, is GAGVSQSPSNKVTEKGKDVELRCDPISGHTALYWYRQSLGQGLEFLIYFQGNSAPDKSGLPSDRFSAERTGGSVSTLTIQRTQQEDSAVYLCASSLEGSGKYRQYFGPGTRLTVT.

This clonotype was counted a few times. V and J are TRBV6-5 and TRBJ1-2; no definite D call. The CDR3 loop spans 17 amino acids. Between the trimmed V and J ends, which lost 4 bases and 0 bases, there was a span of 18 bases. Germline V gives CDR1 MNHEY, CDR2 SVGAGI. The CDR3 DNA sequence: TGTGCCAGCAGTTGGACCATTGGCCCCTACTCTAACTATGGCTACACCTTC. Protein: CASSWTIGPYSNYGYTF.

This clonotype was seen a handful of times. The chain combines TRBV15 with TRBJ1-2; 9 nucleotides agree with TRBD1. This CDR3 spans 19 amino acids. V shed 2 bases and J 3 bases; nucleotides not matched to a gene: 16. Per the germline V gene, CDR1 is LNHNV and CDR2 is YYDKDF (reference sequence). CDR3 in amino acids: CATSRSSGTGNYFDYGYTF. DNA for the CDR3: TGTGCCACCAGCAGATCATCCGGGACAGGGAATTACTTCGACTATGGCTACACCTTC.

This clonotype has just a few counts. V usage is TRBV15 and J usage is TRBJ2-3, with unresolved D. Germline CDR1 and CDR2: LNHNV and YYDKDF (reference sequence). The germline V and J ends were trimmed by 4 bases and 2 bases, with 16 bases remaining between them. This CDR3 spans 16 amino acids. CDR3 bases: TGTGCCACCAGCACCCTCGCGGAACTTCTCACAGATACGCAGTATTTT. Protein: CATSTLAELLTDTQYF.

This clonotype was seen a handful of times. V and J are TRBV7-9 and TRBJ1-1; TRBD1 agrees at 8 bases. Germline V gene lookup returns CDR1 SEHNR and CDR2 FQNEAQ (reference sequence). Germline trimming cut 4 bases from V and 1 base from J; bases unmatched to any gene: 5. The CDR3 has 15 amino acids. CDR3 DNA: TGTGCCAGCAGCTGGGGGACAGGAGGGAACACTGAAGCTTTCTTT. This sequence encodes CASSWGTGGNTEAFF.

Concerning this clonotype itself: This may be a read error: a much more frequent sequence differs by one nucleotide. This chain uses TRBV7-6 with TRBJ2-3; no reliable D call. Between the trimmed V and J ends, which lost 2 bases and 0 bases, there was a span of 12 bases. From germline, CDR1 is SGHVS and CDR2 FNYEAQ. CDR3 length equals 16 residues. The CDR3 DNA sequence: TGTGCCAGCAGCTTAACGGCCGGCGTAAGCACAGATACGCAGTATTTT. Protein: CASSLTAGVSTDTQYF. Full variable domain (missing parts from reference TRBV7-6 and TRBJ2-3): GAGVSQSPRYKVTKRGQDVALRCDPISGHVSLYWYRQALGQGPEFLTYFNYEAQQDKSGLPNDRFSAERPEGSISTLTIQRTEQRDSAMYRCASSLTAGVSTDTQYFGPGTRLTVL.

This chain links TRBV20-1 with TRBJ2-7; 8 positions agree with TRBD1. V gave up 1 base and J gave up 4 bases; unmatched junction bases: 9. Germline CDR1 DFQATT, CDR2 SNEGSKA (reference sequence). The CDR3 runs to 15 residues. The DNA for the CDR3 is TGCAGTGCTAGAGGCCCGGGACAGGCTGATTACGAGCAGTACTTC. Residues: CSARGPGQADYEQYF.

Only a few counts were recorded for this clonotype. V usage is TRBV12-3 or TRBV12-4 and J usage is TRBJ1-1, with D hard to call. The CDR3 loop spans 12 amino acids. Trimming took 6 bases from V and 8 from J, leaving 13 bases between them. As DNA, the CDR3 is TGTGCCAGCAGCCCGACCCCGGGGGAAGCTTTCTTT. Translating it yields CASSPTPGEAFF.

This chain connects TRBV3-1 to TRBJ2-6; 7 positions match TRBD1. The ends lost 2 bases at V and 4 bases at J; junction bases unmatched: 5. This CDR3 is 16 amino acids long. Germline V lookup: CDR1 LGHDT, CDR2 YNNKEL (reference sequence). The CDR3 DNA sequence: TGTGCCAGCAGCCAACCGACAGGGCTAGGGGCCAACGTCCTGACTTTC. Translation: CASSQPTGLGANVLTF.

This clonotype occurred a few times. The chain joins TRBV14 to TRBJ2-7, with D possibly matching TRBD2 (5 bases). This CDR3 has 15 amino acids. The V end lost 1 base, the J end lost 7 bases, and 17 bases lay between the germline ends. The V gene's germline CDR1 is SGHDN and CDR2 FVKESK. The DNA for the CDR3 is TGTGCCAGCAGCCAAGTTATAGGCAACCCGGGGGAGCAGTACTTC. Its translation is CASSQVIGNPGEQYF.

V is TRBV29-1 and J is TRBJ2-3; D could derive from TRBD1 or TRBD2 (5 bases each). Germline V lookup: CDR1 SQVTM, CDR2 ANQGSEA. This CDR3 spans 14 amino acids. V was trimmed by 6 bases and J by 3 bases, leaving 16 bases between them. In DNA form, the CDR3 reads TGCAGCGTGGACACGAGAGGGGCTACAGATACGCAGTATTTT. Translating it yields CSVDTRGATDTQYF.

This clonotype was counted a few times. The chain employs TRBV27 and TRBJ2-5; unclear D gene. Germline loops: CDR1 MNHEY, CDR2 SMNVEV (reference sequence). The germline V and J ends were trimmed by 4 bases and 0 bases, with 6 bases remaining between them. The CDR3 totals 13 residues. The CDR3 bases are TGTGCCAGCAGTTCCGTGTACCAAGAGACCCAGTACTTC. It yields the protein CASSSVYQETQYF.

This clonotype was recorded at least ten times. This sequence joins TRBV12-3 or TRBV12-4 and TRBJ2-3, with D unclear. The CDR3 totals 14 residues. V was shortened by 7 bases and J by 0 bases, with 11 bases between the two germline ends. The chain's CDR3 is CASTSGSSTDTQYF. The DNA for the CDR3 is TGTGCCAGCACTTCGGGCAGTAGCACAGATACGCAGTATTTT.

V usage is TRBV12-3 or TRBV12-4 and J usage is TRBJ2-7; no clear D gene. Trimming left V 5 bases short and J 0 bases short, with 5 bases between. The CDR3 loop spans 12 amino acids. The CDR3 region has the DNA TGTGCCAGCAGTCGACACTCCTACGAGCAGTACTTC. Its translation: CASSRHSYEQYF.

This clonotype came up a few times. The chain combines TRBV12-3 or TRBV12-4 with TRBJ2-3; 7 nucleotides agree with TRBD1. V was clipped by 6 bases and J by 5 bases; unmatched bases: 8. The CDR3 contains 14 residues. The CDR3 sequence is CASRRDRDQDTQYF. CDR3 DNA: TGTGCCAGCAGACGAGACAGGGATCAAGATACGCAGTATTTT.

This clonotype was seen repeatedly, ten times or more. This chain uses TRBV7-9 with TRBJ1-6, with 7 bases matching TRBD1. V shed 3 bases and J 8 bases; nucleotides not matched to a gene: 4. This CDR3 spans 14 amino acids. CDR1 and CDR2 (germline): SEHNR, FQNEAQ (reference sequence). The CDR3 loop is CASSFGTDYSPLHF. The CDR3 region has the DNA TGTGCCAGCAGCTTCGGGACAGACTATTCACCCCTCCACTTT. The full variable domain, in which reference TRBV7-9 and TRBJ1-6 provide the parts outside the CDR3, is DTGVSQNPRHKITKRGQNVTFRCDPISEHNRLYWYRQTLGQGPEFLTYFQNEAQLEKSRLLSDRFSAERPKGSFSTLEIQRTEQGDSAMYLCASSFGTDYSPLHFGNGTRLTVT.

The chain joins TRBV2 to TRBJ2-1, with 11 positions matching TRBD2. The V segment lost 5 bases and the J segment 6 bases; nucleotides outside the gene matches: 6. The CDR3 is 15 amino acids. CDR1 is SNHLY, CDR2 FYNNEI, per germline. In nucleotides, the CDR3 is TGTGCCAGCAGTTTACTAGCGGGGGCCCTCAATGAGCAGTTCTTC. Residues: CASSLLAGALNEQFF.

Only a few counts were recorded for this clonotype. The J gene is TRBJ2-5, the V gene TRBV29-1, with no clear D. CDR1 is SQVTM and CDR2 is ANQGSEA in the germline V gene. V gave up 6 bases and J gave up 3 bases, with 11 bases separating them. This CDR3 is built from 12 residues. The CDR3 reads CSVQSGEETQYF. CDR3 nucleotide sequence: TGCAGCGTGCAATCAGGAGAAGAGACCCAGTACTTC.

This clonotype was found many times. The V call is TRBV5-5, the J call TRBJ1-5; D gene ambiguous. The CDR3 extends over 14 amino acids. The V end was cut by 0 bases, the J end by 1 base, with 5 bases between. Germline CDR1 reads SGHKS; CDR2 reads YYEKEE (reference sequence). The CDR3 region is CASSLGRSNQPQHF. In DNA form, the CDR3 reads TGTGCCAGCAGCTTGGGACGCAGCAATCAGCCCCAGCATTTT.

This clonotype was seen at least ten times. This chain uses TRBV7-9 with TRBJ1-4, with D hard to call. The CDR3 length is 11 residues. V was shortened by 5 bases and J by 5 bases, with 3 bases between the two germline ends. CDR1 SEHNR and CDR2 FQNEAQ come from the germline V gene (reference sequence). DNA for the CDR3: TGTGCCAGCAGCCTAAATGAAAAACTGTTTTTT. It is translated as CASSLNEKLFF.

The J gene is TRBJ2-1, the V gene TRBV12-3 or TRBV12-4, with TRBD2 matching 7 bases. V gave up 3 bases and J gave up 0 bases; unmatched junction bases: 5. The CDR3 has 16 amino acids. The CDR3 region is CASSFASGASYNEQFF. In DNA form, the CDR3 reads TGTGCCAGCAGTTTCGCAAGCGGGGCCTCCTACAATGAGCAGTTCTTC.

The chain links TRBV18 to TRBJ2-5; D is perhaps TRBD2 (6 bases). This CDR3 spans 14 amino acids. Looked up from germline, CDR1 is KGHSH and CDR2 is LQKENI. V lost 3 bases, J lost 4 bases, and 12 bases lay in between. The CDR3 protein is CASSPGGTRETQYF. DNA of the CDR3: TGTGCCAGCTCACCCGGGGGTACCCGAGAGACCCAGTACTTC.

In its sample, this clonotype was seen many times. V is TRBV3-1 and J is TRBJ1-5; D unclear. V lost 5 bases to trimming and J lost 4 bases, with 15 bases between them. In germline, CDR1 is LGHDT, CDR2 YNNKEL (reference sequence). This CDR3 has 15 residues. This chain's CDR3 is CASSESPGSNQPQHF. CDR3 coding DNA: TGTGCCAGCAGCGAATCCCCTGGGAGTAATCAGCCCCAGCATTTT.

Ten or more counts support this clonotype. The chain uses TRBV18 and TRBJ1-5; D may be TRBD1 (5 bases). The CDR3 covers 16 residues. V was pared by 0 bases and J by 0 bases, with 9 bases between. Germline V CDR1 and CDR2: KGHSH, LQKENI. The CDR3 loop is CASSPPDTYSNQPQHF. CDR3 nucleotide sequence: TGTGCCAGCTCACCACCGGACACCTATAGCAATCAGCCCCAGCATTTT.

This clonotype was counted many times. The genes are TRBV29-1 and TRBJ2-2; no firm D call. CDR3 length equals 14 residues. V lost 6 bases and J 2 bases, leaving 13 bases between the germline ends. The germline V gene has CDR1 SQVTM and CDR2 ANQGSEA. Here the CDR3 DNA reads TGCAGCGTGGCGATGGGGTTTAACACCGGGGAGCTGTTTTTT. It is translated as CSVAMGFNTGELFF.

Only a few counts were recorded for this clonotype. The V and J genes are TRBV2 and TRBJ1-1; D call uncertain. The length of the CDR3 is 13 residues. Trimming shortened V by 10 bases and J by 0 bases, and 12 bases separated the two germline ends. Germline V gene lookup returns CDR1 SNHLY and CDR2 FYNNEI. As DNA, the CDR3 is TGTGCCACCCGAGGTTCGCTGAACACTGAAGCTTTCTTT. It is translated as CATRGSLNTEAFF.

This clonotype showed up many times. V and J are TRBV29-1 and TRBJ1-2; 9 nucleotides match TRBD1. This CDR3 has 13 amino acids. The trim removed 7 bases at V and 7 bases at J, leaving 10 bases unmatched. CDR1 is SQVTM and CDR2 is ANQGSEA in the germline V gene. CDR3 region: CSALTGGQGGYTF. The CDR3 coding sequence is TGCAGCGCCCTCACAGGGGGCCAAGGTGGCTACACCTTC.

The V gene is TRBV7-9, the J gene TRBJ1-2; D remains ambiguous. The CDR3 contains 12 residues. Trimming stripped 3 bases from V and 6 bases from J, with 8 bases between. Germline V gives CDR1 SEHNR, CDR2 FQNEAQ (reference sequence). The CDR3 loop is CASSLWEDGYTF. CDR3 DNA: TGTGCCAGCAGCTTGTGGGAGGATGGCTACACCTTC.

This clonotype occurred many times. V is TRBV24-1 and J is TRBJ1-4; unclear D gene. Trimming removed 12 bases at V and 8 bases at J, with 15 bases between. This CDR3 contains 12 residues. Germline values: CDR1 KGHDR, CDR2 SFDVKD. CDR3 protein: CAPSDPREKLFF. CDR3 bases: TGTGCCCCTTCGGACCCCAGAGAAAAACTGTTTTTT.